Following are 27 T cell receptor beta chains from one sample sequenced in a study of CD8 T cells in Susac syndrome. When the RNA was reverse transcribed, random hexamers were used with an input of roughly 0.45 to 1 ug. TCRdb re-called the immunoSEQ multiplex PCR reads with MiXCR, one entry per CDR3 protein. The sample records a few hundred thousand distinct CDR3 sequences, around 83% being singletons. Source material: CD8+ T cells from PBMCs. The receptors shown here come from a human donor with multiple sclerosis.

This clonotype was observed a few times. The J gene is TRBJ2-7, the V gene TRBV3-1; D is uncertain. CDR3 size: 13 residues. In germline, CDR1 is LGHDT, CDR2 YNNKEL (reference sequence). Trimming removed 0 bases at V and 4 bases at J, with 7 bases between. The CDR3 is CASSQDPGYEQYF. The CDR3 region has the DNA TGTGCCAGCAGCCAAGACCCCGGTTACGAGCAGTACTTC.

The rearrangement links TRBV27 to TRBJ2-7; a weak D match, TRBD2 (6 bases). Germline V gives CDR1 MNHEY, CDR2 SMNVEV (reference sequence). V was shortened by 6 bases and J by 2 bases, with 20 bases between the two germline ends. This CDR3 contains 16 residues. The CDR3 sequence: CASSLLAGRSPYEQYF. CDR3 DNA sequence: TGTGCCAGCAGCCTCCTGGCAGGGAGGTCCCCCTACGAGCAGTACTTC.

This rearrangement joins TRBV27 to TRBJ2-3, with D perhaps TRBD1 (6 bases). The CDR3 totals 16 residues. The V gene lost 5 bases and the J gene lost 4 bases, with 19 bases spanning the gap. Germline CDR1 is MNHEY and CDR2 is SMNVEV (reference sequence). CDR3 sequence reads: CASSPSTGSTADTQYF. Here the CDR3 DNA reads TGTGCCAGCAGTCCCTCGACAGGCTCAACAGCAGATACGCAGTATTTT.

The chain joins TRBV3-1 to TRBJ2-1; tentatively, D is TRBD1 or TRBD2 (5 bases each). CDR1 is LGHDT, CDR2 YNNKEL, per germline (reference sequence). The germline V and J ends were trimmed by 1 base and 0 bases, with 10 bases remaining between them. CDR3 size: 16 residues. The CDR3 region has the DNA TGTGCCAGCAGCCAAGGGGACGAAAGCTCCTACAATGAGCAGTTCTTC. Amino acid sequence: CASSQGDESSYNEQFF.

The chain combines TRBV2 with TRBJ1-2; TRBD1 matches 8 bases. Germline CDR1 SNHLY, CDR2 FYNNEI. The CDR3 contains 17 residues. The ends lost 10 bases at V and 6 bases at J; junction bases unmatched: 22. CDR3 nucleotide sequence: TGTGCCACCCCGGGGGGGACAGGAAAGAGGGGAAGCCATGGCTACACCTTC. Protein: CATPGGTGKRGSHGYTF.

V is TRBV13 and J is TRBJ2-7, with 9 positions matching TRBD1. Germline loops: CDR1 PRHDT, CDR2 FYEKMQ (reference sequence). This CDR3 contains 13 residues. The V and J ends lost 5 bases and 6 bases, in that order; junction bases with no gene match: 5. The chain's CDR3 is CASSAPTGGEQYF. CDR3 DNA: TGTGCCAGCAGCGCGCCGACAGGGGGCGAGCAGTACTTC.

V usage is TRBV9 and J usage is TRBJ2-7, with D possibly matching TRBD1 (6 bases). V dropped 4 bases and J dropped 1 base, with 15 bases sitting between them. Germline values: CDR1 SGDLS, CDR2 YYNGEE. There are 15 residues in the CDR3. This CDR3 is CASSPEGVPSYEQYF. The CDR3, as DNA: TGTGCCAGCAGCCCAGAGGGGGTTCCGTCCTACGAGCAGTACTTC. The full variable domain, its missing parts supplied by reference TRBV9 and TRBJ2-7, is DSGVTQTPKHLITATGQRVTLRCSPRSGDLSVYWYQQSLDQGLQFLIQYYNGEERAKGNILERFSAQQFPDLHSELNLSSLELGDSALYFCASSPEGVPSYEQYFGPGTRLTVT.

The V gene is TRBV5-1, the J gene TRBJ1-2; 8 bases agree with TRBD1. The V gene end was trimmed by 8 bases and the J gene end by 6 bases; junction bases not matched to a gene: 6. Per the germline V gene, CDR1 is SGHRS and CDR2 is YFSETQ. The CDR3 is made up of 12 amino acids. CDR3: CASRTGTHGYTF. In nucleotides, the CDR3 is TGCGCCAGTCGGACAGGGACCCATGGCTACACCTTC. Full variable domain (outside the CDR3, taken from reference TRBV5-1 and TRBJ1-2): KAGVTQTPRYLIKTRGQQVTLSCSPISGHRSVSWYQQTPGQGLQFLFEYFSETQRNKGNFPGRFSGRQFSNSRSEMNVSTLELGDSALYLCASRTGTHGYTFGSGTRLTVV.

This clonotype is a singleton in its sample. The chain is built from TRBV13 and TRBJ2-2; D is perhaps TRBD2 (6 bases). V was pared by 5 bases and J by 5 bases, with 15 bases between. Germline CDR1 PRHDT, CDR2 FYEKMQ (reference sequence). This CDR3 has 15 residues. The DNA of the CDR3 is TGTGCCAGCAGCCCGTTAGGGGAGGAGACCGGGGAGCTGTTTTTT. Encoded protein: CASSPLGEETGELFF.

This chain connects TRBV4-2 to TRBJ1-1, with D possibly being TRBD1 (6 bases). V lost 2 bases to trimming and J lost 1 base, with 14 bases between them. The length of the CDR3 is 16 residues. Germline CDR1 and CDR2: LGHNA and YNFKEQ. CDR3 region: CASSQPQRGRNTEAFF. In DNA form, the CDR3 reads TGTGCCAGCAGCCAACCCCAGAGGGGGAGGAACACTGAAGCTTTCTTT.

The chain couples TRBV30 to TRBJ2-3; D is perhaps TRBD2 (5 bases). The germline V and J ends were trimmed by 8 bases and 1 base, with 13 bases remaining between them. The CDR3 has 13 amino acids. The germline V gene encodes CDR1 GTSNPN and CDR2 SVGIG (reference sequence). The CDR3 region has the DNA TGTGCCCGAGACTACGGCGGCACAGATACGCAGTATTTT. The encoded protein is CARDYGGTDTQYF.

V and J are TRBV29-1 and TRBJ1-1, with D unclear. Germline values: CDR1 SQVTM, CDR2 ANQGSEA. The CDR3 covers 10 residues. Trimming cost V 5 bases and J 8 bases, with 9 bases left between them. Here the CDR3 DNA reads TGCAGCGTTTTGGTGACGGAAGCTTTCTTT. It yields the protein CSVLVTEAFF.

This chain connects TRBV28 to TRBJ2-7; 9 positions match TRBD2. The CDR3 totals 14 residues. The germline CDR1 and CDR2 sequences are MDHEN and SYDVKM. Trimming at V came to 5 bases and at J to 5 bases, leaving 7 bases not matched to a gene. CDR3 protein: CASSSWVAGDEQYF. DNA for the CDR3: TGTGCCAGCAGTAGTTGGGTAGCGGGAGACGAGCAGTACTTC.

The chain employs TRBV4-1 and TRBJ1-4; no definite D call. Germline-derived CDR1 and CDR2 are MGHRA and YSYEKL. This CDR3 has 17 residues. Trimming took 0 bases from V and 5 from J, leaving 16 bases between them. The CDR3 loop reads CASSQEVFRVGNEKLFF. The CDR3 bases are TGCGCCAGCAGCCAAGAAGTGTTCCGGGTGGGAAATGAAAAACTGTTTTTT.

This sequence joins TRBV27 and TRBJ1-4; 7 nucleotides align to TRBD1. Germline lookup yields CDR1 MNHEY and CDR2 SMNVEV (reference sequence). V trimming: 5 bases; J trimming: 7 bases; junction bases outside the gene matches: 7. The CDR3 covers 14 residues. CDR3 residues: CASSPTGVGEKLFF. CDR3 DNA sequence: TGTGCCAGCAGTCCTACAGGGGTGGGTGAAAAACTGTTTTTT.

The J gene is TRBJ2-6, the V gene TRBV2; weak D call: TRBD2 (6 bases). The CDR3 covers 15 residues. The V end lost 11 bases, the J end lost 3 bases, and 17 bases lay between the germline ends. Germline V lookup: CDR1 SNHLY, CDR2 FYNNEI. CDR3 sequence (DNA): TGTGCCGAAGGGGAGGCCAGGCATGGGGCCAACGTCCTGACTTTC. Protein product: CAEGEARHGANVLTF.

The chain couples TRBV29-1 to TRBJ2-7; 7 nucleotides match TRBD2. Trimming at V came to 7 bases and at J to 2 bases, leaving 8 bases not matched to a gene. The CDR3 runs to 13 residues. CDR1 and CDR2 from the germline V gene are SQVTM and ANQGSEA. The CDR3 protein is CSAEGTTPYEQYF. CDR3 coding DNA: TGCAGCGCGGAAGGGACTACCCCCTACGAGCAGTACTTC.

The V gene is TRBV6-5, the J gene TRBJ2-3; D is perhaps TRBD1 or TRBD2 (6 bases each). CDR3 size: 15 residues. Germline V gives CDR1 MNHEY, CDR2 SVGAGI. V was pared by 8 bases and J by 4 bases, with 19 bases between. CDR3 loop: CASAPGALVADTQYF. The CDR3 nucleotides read TGTGCCAGCGCTCCGGGGGCCCTCGTGGCAGATACGCAGTATTTT.

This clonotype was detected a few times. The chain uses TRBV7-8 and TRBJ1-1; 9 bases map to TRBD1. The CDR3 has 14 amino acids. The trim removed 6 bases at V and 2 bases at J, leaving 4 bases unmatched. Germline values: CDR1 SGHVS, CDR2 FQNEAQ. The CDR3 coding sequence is TGTGCCAGCAGTAAGGGACAGGGAAACACTGAAGCTTTCTTT. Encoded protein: CASSKGQGNTEAFF.

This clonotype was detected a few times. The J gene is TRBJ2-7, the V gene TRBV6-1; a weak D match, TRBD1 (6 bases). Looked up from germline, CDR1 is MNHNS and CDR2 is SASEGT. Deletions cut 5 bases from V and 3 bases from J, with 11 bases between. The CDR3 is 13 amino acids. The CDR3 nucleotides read TGTGCCAGCAGTCACAGGGTCGGCTACGAGCAGTACTTC. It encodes CASSHRVGYEQYF.

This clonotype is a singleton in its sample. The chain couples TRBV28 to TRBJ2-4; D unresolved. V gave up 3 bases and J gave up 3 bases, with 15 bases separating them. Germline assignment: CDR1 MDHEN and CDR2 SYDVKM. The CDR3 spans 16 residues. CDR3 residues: CASSFLVQRSKNIQYF. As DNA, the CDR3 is TGTGCCAGCAGTTTCCTCGTACAGAGGAGCAAAAACATTCAGTACTTC.

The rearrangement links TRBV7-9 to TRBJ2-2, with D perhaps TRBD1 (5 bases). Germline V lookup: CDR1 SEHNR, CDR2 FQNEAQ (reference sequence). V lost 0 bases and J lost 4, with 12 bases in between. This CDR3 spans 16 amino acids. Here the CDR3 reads CASSLAAGRSTGELFF. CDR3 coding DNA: TGTGCCAGCAGCTTAGCGGCAGGGCGAAGCACCGGGGAGCTGTTTTTT.

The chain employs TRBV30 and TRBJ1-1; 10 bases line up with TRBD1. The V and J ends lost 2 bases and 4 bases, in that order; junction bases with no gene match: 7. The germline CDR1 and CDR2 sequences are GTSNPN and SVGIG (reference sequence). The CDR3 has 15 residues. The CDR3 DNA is TGTGCCTGGAGTTTGCCGGACAGGGGGGCCACTGAAGCTTTCTTT. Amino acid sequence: CAWSLPDRGATEAFF.

As DNA, the CDR3 is TGTGCCAGCAGCGTACTAGCGGGAGGGCCAAAAGAGACCCAGTACTTC. It yields the protein CASSVLAGGPKETQYF. The chain links TRBV5-5 to TRBJ2-5; 13 bases are a match to TRBD2. Trimming at V came to 4 bases and at J to 3 bases, leaving 6 bases not matched to a gene. The germline gives CDR1 SGHKS, CDR2 YYEKEE (reference sequence). The CDR3 is 16 amino acids.

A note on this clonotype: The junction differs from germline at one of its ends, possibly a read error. The CDR3 sequence: CASSASVLETSRDTQYF. The CDR3 coding sequence is TGTGCCAGCAGCGCCTCTGTATTGGAGACTAGCAGAGATACGCAGTATTTT. V usage is TRBV9 and J usage is TRBJ2-3; 7 nucleotides agree with TRBD2. This CDR3 spans 17 amino acids. In germline, CDR1 is SGDLS, CDR2 YYNGEE.

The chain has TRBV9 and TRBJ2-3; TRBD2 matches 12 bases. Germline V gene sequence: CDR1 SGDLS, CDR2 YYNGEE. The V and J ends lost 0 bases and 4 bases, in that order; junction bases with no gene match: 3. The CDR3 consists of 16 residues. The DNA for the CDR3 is TGTGCCAGCAGCGTAGAGGCTAGCGGGAGGGCAGATACGCAGTATTTT. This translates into CASSVEASGRADTQYF.

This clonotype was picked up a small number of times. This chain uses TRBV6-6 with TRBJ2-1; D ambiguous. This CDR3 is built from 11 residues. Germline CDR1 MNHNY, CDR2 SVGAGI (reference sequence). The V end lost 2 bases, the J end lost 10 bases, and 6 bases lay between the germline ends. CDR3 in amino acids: CASSYGREQFF. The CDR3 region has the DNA TGTGCCAGCAGTTACGGCAGAGAGCAGTTCTTC.